This T cell receptor (beta chain) emerged from a study of T cell responses to AZD1222 COVID-19 vaccine. Whole-study results and caveats: Just six AZD1222 recipients tested seropositive at baseline. Spike was spanned by vaccine-associated CD4 TCRs, with dominance at 160-218 and 743-854.

With respect to this clone: Its antigen remains unknown.

Per germline, CDR1 MDHEN and CDR2 SYDVKM. The CDR3 totals 14 residues. Trimming cost V 5 bases and J 0 bases; bases outside gene matches: 2. The assay was immunoSEQ multiplex PCR, and TCRdb's table has in-frame clones only and misses some. The sample holds 150,000 to 200,000 clones, approximately 91% seen once. The TCR sequence derives from an adult in good health. The sample here was peripheral blood, taken on day 0 of AZD1222 vaccination. V usage is TRBV28 and J usage is TRBJ2-5; 8 bases align to TRBD1. This CDR3 reads CASSRQGYQETQYF. The CDR3 bases are TGTGCCAGCAGTCGACAGGGGTACCAAGAGACCCAGTACTTC. The full variable domain, rest sourced from reference TRBV28 and TRBJ2-5, is DVKVTQSSRYLVKRTGEKVFLECVQDMDHENMFWYRQDPGLGLRLIYFSYDVKMKEKGDIPEGYSVSREKKERFSLILESASTNQTSMYLCASSRQGYQETQYFGPGTRLLVL.